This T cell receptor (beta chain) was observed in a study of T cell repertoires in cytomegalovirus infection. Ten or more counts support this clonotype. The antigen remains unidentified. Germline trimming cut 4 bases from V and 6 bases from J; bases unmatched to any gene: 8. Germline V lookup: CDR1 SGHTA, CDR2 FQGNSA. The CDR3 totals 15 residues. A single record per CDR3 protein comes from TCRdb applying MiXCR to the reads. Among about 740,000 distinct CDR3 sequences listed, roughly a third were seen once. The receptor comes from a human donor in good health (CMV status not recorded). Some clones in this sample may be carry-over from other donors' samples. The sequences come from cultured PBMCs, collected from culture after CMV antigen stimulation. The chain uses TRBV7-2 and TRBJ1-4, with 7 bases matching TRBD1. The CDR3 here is CASSSNRGGDEKLFF. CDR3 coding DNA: TGTGCCAGCAGCTCGAACAGGGGAGGAGATGAAAAACTGTTTTTT.